Below are 29 T cell receptor beta chains sequenced from a single sample in a study of shared clonotypes between healthy human individuals. CD45RO-negative, CCR7-selected cells formed the naive CD8 fraction, which excluded terminally differentiated effector memory CD45RA+ cells. Using immunoSEQ multiplex PCR, the repertoire was profiled, and TCRdb retains in-frame clones only, with some absent. The table has roughly 550,000 clones, nearly 97% seen once. Sequencing input: naive CD8+ T cells sorted from blood. The receptor set was obtained from a woman aged 25 to 39 in good health.

The gene calls are TRBV4-1 and TRBJ1-2; D remains ambiguous. Germline values: CDR1 MGHRA, CDR2 YSYEKL. V lost 1 base and J lost 4, with 4 bases in between. The CDR3 runs 12 residues. The CDR3 is CASSQGTYGYTF. For the CDR3, the DNA is TGCGCCAGCAGCCAAGGAACCTATGGCTACACCTTC.

The V call is TRBV28, the J call TRBJ2-1; maybe TRBD1 (6 bases). The length of the CDR3 is 13 residues. Trimming took 5 bases from V and 7 from J, leaving 12 bases between them. Per germline, CDR1 MDHEN and CDR2 SYDVKM. The CDR3 region is CASSPQGGNEQFF. The CDR3 nucleotides are TGTGCCAGCAGTCCACAGGGTGGGAATGAGCAGTTCTTC.

V is TRBV2 and J is TRBJ1-3; TRBD1 is a possible D gene (6 bases). With 2 bases removed from V and 4 bases from J, the gap between germline ends came to 15 bases. There are 16 residues in the CDR3. Looked up from germline, CDR1 is SNHLY and CDR2 is FYNNEI. CDR3 protein: CASSETSGASGNTIYF. The CDR3 bases are TGTGCCAGCAGTGAAACTTCAGGGGCTTCGGGAAACACCATATATTTT.

The CDR3 reads CASSEVPIGTSTDTQYF. The DNA of the CDR3 is TGCGCCAGCAGCGAAGTCCCTATCGGGACTAGCACAGATACGCAGTATTTT. The rearrangement uses TRBV4-1 and TRBJ2-3, with D possibly being TRBD2 (6 bases). The CDR3 totals 17 residues. V was cut by 5 bases and J by 0 bases, with 18 bases left in between. Germline V gene lookup returns CDR1 MGHRA and CDR2 YSYEKL.

The rearrangement links TRBV6-1 to TRBJ2-5, with D possibly TRBD1 on 7 matching bases. This CDR3 has 15 residues. V was clipped by 2 bases and J by 4 bases, with 14 bases between them. Germline V gene data show CDR1 as MNHNS and CDR2 as SASEGT. The CDR3 sequence is CASSETTGEVETQYF. DNA for the CDR3: TGTGCCAGCAGTGAAACTACAGGGGAGGTAGAGACCCAGTACTTC.

In this sample, this clone turned up once. V gene TRBV30 combines with J gene TRBJ2-3; TRBD2 matches at 9 bases. Germline-derived CDR1 and CDR2 are GTSNPN and SVGIG (reference sequence). The trim removed 3 bases at V and 3 bases at J, leaving 7 bases unmatched. The length of the CDR3 is 15 residues. The CDR3 DNA sequence: TGTGCCTGGAGAGGAGGGACTAGCATGACAGATACGCAGTATTTT. Residues: CAWRGGTSMTDTQYF.

This rearrangement joins TRBV28 to TRBJ1-3, with unresolved D. The germline gives CDR1 MDHEN, CDR2 SYDVKM. V was clipped by 9 bases and J by 2 bases, with 14 bases between them. This CDR3 contains 14 residues. The CDR3 bases are TGTGCCAGTGCATCAATTGGCACTGGAAACACCATATATTTT. Residues: CASASIGTGNTIYF.

The J gene is TRBJ2-5, the V gene TRBV28; TRBD1 matches at 9 bases. The CDR3 spans 14 residues. Germline V gives CDR1 MDHEN, CDR2 SYDVKM. V lost 5 bases to trimming and J lost 2 bases; unmatched junction nucleotides: 3. CDR3 amino acids: CASSTDRGQETQYF. Written as DNA, the CDR3 is TGTGCCAGCAGTACAGACAGGGGGCAAGAGACCCAGTACTTC.

This chain links TRBV6-5 with TRBJ1-3, with unresolved D. CDR3 length: 14 amino acids. V was pared by 2 bases and J by 4 bases, with 9 bases between. CDR1 and CDR2 (germline): MNHEY, SVGAGI. The CDR3 bases are TGTGCCAGCAGTTACGGTAACGCCGGAAACACCATATATTTT. Translating it yields CASSYGNAGNTIYF.

This rearrangement joins TRBV10-3 to TRBJ2-3; 12 bases line up with TRBD2. V lost 3 bases and J lost 0; bases outside the gene matches: 4. The CDR3 has 17 amino acids. CDR1 is ENHRY and CDR2 is SYGVKD in the germline V gene. CDR3 in amino acids: CAISERTSGTSTDTQYF. The CDR3 region has the DNA TGTGCCATCAGTGAACGGACTAGCGGGACTAGCACAGATACGCAGTATTTT.

This chain connects TRBV27 to TRBJ2-3, with 8 bases lining up with TRBD2. The CDR3 runs to 16 residues. With 3 bases clipped from V and 0 bases from J, the junction kept 5 bases outside the gene matches. Germline CDR1 MNHEY, CDR2 SMNVEV (reference sequence). CDR3 sequence reads: CASSFGSGISTDTQYF. CDR3 sequence (DNA): TGTGCCAGCAGTTTCGGTAGCGGGATTAGCACAGATACGCAGTATTTT.

This chain uses TRBV5-1 with TRBJ1-4, with TRBD1 identical over 7 bases. This CDR3 has 16 amino acids. Trimming took 4 bases from V and 2 from J; bases not matched to a gene: 8. Germline V lookup: CDR1 SGHRS, CDR2 YFSETQ. The CDR3 spells CASSPTGTVTNEKLFF. CDR3 nucleotide sequence: TGCGCCAGCAGCCCGACTGGGACAGTCACTAATGAAAAACTGTTTTTT. Complete variable domain (other parts from reference TRBV5-1 and TRBJ1-4): KAGVTQTPRYLIKTRGQQVTLSCSPISGHRSVSWYQQTPGQGLQFLFEYFSETQRNKGNFPGRFSGRQFSNSRSEMNVSTLELGDSALYLCASSPTGTVTNEKLFFGSGTQLSVL.

The J gene is TRBJ2-1, the V gene TRBV27; D is perhaps TRBD1 (7 bases). The CDR3 extends over 14 amino acids. The germline CDR1 and CDR2 sequences are MNHEY and SMNVEV (reference sequence). Trimming shortened V by 9 bases and J by 5 bases, and 17 bases separated the two germline ends. The CDR3 nucleotides read TGTGCCAGTGGGACTGGACAGGCTAACAATGAGCAGTTCTTC. Encoded protein: CASGTGQANNEQFF.

The chain uses TRBV29-1 and TRBJ2-7; D might be TRBD1 (5 bases). The V and J ends lost 6 bases and 4 bases respectively, with 19 bases between them. This CDR3 spans 14 amino acids. CDR1 SQVTM and CDR2 ANQGSEA come from the germline V gene. CDR3 amino acids: CSVGTMSKGYEQYF. The DNA of the CDR3 is TGCAGCGTAGGCACGATGAGTAAGGGGTACGAGCAGTACTTC.

The chain employs TRBV4-1 and TRBJ2-1, with D maybe TRBD2 (6 bases). CDR3 length: 16 amino acids. The V gene lost 5 bases and the J gene lost 2 bases, with 16 bases spanning the gap. Germline V gives CDR1 MGHRA, CDR2 YSYEKL. This chain's CDR3 is CASSIRLVHPYNEQFF. The CDR3 nucleotides are TGCGCCAGCAGCATCCGACTAGTTCATCCCTACAATGAGCAGTTCTTC.

This clone was found a few times. This chain joins TRBV19 and TRBJ2-1; 7 bases line up with TRBD2. Looked up from germline, CDR1 is LNHDA and CDR2 is SQIVND (reference sequence). Trimming removed 3 bases from V and 8 bases from J; junction bases left unmatched: 4. This CDR3 is built from 13 residues. As DNA, the CDR3 is TGTGCCAGTAGTATTTGGCTAGCGGATGAGCAGTTCTTC. Its protein is CASSIWLADEQFF.

CDR3 sequence reads: CASSYFQGQETQYF. For the CDR3, the DNA is TGTGCCAGCAGTTACTTCCAGGGGCAAGAGACCCAGTACTTC. This sequence joins TRBV6-5 and TRBJ2-5; D is perhaps TRBD1 (6 bases). The CDR3 contains 14 residues. CDR1 and CDR2 (germline): MNHEY, SVGAGI. The V gene lost 1 base and the J gene lost 2 bases, with 8 bases spanning the gap.

The V call is TRBV11-2, the J call TRBJ2-2; D possibly uses TRBD1 or TRBD2 (5 bases each). CDR3 length: 15 residues. Germline V gives CDR1 SGHAT, CDR2 FQNNGV. Trimming took 5 bases from V and 1 from J, leaving 11 bases between them. CDR3 loop: CASSRGTVNTGELFF. CDR3 nucleotides: TGTGCCAGCAGCCGTGGGACGGTGAACACCGGGGAGCTGTTTTTT.

The V gene is TRBV5-4, the J gene TRBJ2-5; TRBD2 is a possible D gene (6 bases). Trimming took off 2 bases at V and 5 bases at J, with 25 bases between the two ends. CDR3 length: 18 residues. The germline CDR1 and CDR2 sequences are SGHNT and YYREEE (reference sequence). The CDR3 DNA reads TGTGCCAGCAGCTTTGACCTACTCTGGGCGGGGACTGGTGAGACCCAGTACTTC. Its protein is CASSFDLLWAGTGETQYF. The variable domain in full, with the rest retrieved from reference TRBV5-4 and TRBJ2-5, is ETGVTQSPTHLIKTRGQQVTLRCSSQSGHNTVSWYQQALGQGPQFIFQYYREEENGRGNFPPRFSGLQFPNYSSELNVNALELDDSALYLCASSFDLLWAGTGETQYFGPGTRLLVL.

The V gene is TRBV18, the J gene TRBJ1-1, with unresolved D. Per the germline V gene, CDR1 is KGHSH and CDR2 is LQKENI. The V and J ends lost 1 base and 6 bases respectively, with 15 bases between them. The CDR3 has 15 amino acids. The CDR3 DNA reads as TGTGCCAGCTCACCACGTGTCCCACATAGTGCTGAAGCTTTCTTT. Translated: CASSPRVPHSAEAFF. Using reference TRBV18 and TRBJ1-1 for the parts outside the CDR3, the full variable domain is NAGVMQNPRHLVRRRGQEARLRCSPMKGHSHVYWYRQLPEEGLKFMVYLQKENIIDESGMPKERFSAEFPKEGPSILRIQQVVRGDSAAYFCASSPRVPHSAEAFFGQGTRLTVV.

The chain combines TRBV10-2 with TRBJ1-2; TRBD1 matches at 11 bases. With 5 bases clipped from V and 7 bases from J, the junction kept 9 bases outside the gene matches. This CDR3 spans 15 amino acids. In germline, CDR1 is WSHSY, CDR2 SAAADI. The CDR3 nucleotides read TGCGCCAGCAGTCTGGAGGACAGGGGGCTAATTGGCTACACCTTC. As protein: CASSLEDRGLIGYTF.

The chain is built from TRBV29-1 and TRBJ2-5; D uncertain. There are 12 residues in the CDR3. CDR1 is SQVTM, CDR2 ANQGSEA, per germline. The ends were cut back, 1 base at V and 7 bases at J, with 10 bases in the middle. The CDR3 protein is CSVEADGVTQYF. The CDR3 DNA is TGCAGCGTTGAAGCTGATGGGGTGACCCAGTACTTC.

The chain couples TRBV29-1 to TRBJ1-1, with D tentatively TRBD1 (5 bases). Trimming cost V 4 bases and J 1 base, with 16 bases left between them. From germline, CDR1 is SQVTM and CDR2 ANQGSEA. This CDR3 spans 15 amino acids. This CDR3 is CSVGDVRGRNTEAFF. The CDR3 DNA sequence: TGCAGCGTTGGGGACGTTCGTGGGAGGAACACTGAAGCTTTCTTT.

The chain carries TRBV28 and TRBJ2-7; TRBD1 aligns across 12 bases. Germline assignment: CDR1 MDHEN and CDR2 SYDVKM. V gave up 3 bases and J gave up 3 bases; unmatched junction bases: 6. The length of the CDR3 is 16 residues. The CDR3 sequence is CASSLVGTGGYYEQYF. As DNA, the CDR3 is TGTGCCAGCAGTTTGGTGGGGACAGGGGGCTACTACGAGCAGTACTTC.

This sequence joins TRBV7-9 and TRBJ1-2, with D maybe TRBD1 (5 bases). The CDR3 loop spans 15 amino acids. Trimming took 1 base from V and 4 from J, leaving 13 bases between them. The germline V gene has CDR1 SEHNR and CDR2 FQNEAQ (reference sequence). The DNA for the CDR3 is TGTGCCAGCAGCTTAGATGAGTGGGGGATCTATGGCTACACCTTC. It encodes CASSLDEWGIYGYTF.

This clone has more than one count but fewer than ten. This chain uses TRBV9 with TRBJ1-1, with D possibly matching TRBD1 (5 bases). Germline values: CDR1 SGDLS, CDR2 YYNGEE. V lost 3 bases and J 6 bases, leaving 18 bases between the germline ends. The length of the CDR3 is 15 residues. CDR3 loop: CASSDGGGNEPEAFF. CDR3 DNA sequence: TGTGCCAGCAGCGACGGCGGGGGAAACGAGCCTGAAGCTTTCTTT.

V is TRBV5-4 and J is TRBJ2-7, with D unresolved. Germline assignment: CDR1 SGHNT and CDR2 YYREEE (reference sequence). Trimming removed 7 bases from V and 0 bases from J, with 14 bases in between. The CDR3 loop spans 14 amino acids. CDR3 sequence reads: CASSLVGSSYEQYF. CDR3 nucleotide sequence: TGTGCCAGCTCGTTAGTGGGAAGCTCCTACGAGCAGTACTTC.

This chain uses TRBV5-6 with TRBJ1-2, with D maybe TRBD1 (5 bases). Germline CDR1 reads SGHDT; CDR2 reads YYEEEE. The CDR3 is made up of 14 amino acids. The V end lost 3 bases, the J end lost 8 bases, and 17 bases lay between the germline ends. For the CDR3, the DNA is TGTGCCAGCAGCTATCAGGTCAGGGCGCAAGGCTACACCTTC. This gives the protein CASSYQVRAQGYTF.

V is TRBV25-1 and J is TRBJ1-1, with TRBD1 matching over 7 bases. The CDR3 runs 16 residues. Per the germline V gene, CDR1 is MGHDK and CDR2 is SYGVNS. Trimming removed 2 bases from V and 5 bases from J; junction bases left unmatched: 11. The DNA of the CDR3 is TGTGCCAGCAGTGAAAAGGACCGGACAGGCAAAACTGAAGCTTTCTTT. It is translated as CASSEKDRTGKTEAFF.